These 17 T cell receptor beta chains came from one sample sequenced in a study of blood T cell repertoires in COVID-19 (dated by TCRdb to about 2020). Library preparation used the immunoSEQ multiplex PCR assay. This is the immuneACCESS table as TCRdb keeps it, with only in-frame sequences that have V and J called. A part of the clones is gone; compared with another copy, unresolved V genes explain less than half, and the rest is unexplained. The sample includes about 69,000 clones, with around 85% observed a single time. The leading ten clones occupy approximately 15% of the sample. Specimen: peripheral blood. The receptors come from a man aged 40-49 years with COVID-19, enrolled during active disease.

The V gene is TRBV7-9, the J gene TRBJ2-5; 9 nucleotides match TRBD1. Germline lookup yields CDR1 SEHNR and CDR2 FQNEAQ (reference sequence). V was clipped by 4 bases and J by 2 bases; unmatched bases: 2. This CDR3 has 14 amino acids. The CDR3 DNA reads TGTGCCAGCAGCTCAGGGACAGGGCAAGAGACCCAGTACTTC. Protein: CASSSGTGQETQYF.

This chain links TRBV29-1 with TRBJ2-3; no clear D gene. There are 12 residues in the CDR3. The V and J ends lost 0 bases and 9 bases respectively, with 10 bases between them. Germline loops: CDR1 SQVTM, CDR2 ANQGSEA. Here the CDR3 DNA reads TGCAGCGTTGAAGATCAGGAAAACACGCAGTATTTT. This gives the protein CSVEDQENTQYF.

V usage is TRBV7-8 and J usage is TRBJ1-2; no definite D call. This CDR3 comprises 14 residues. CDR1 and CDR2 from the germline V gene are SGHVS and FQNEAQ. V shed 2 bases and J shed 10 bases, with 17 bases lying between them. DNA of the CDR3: TGTGCCAGCAGCTTACAGCCCGGAGAGATTTACTACACCTTC. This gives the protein CASSLQPGEIYYTF.

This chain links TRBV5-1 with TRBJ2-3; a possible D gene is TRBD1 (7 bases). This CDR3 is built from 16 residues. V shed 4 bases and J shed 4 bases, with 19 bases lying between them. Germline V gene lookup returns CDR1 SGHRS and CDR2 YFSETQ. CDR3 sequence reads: CASSRGQGGGADTQYF. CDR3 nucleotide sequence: TGCGCCAGCAGCAGGGGGCAGGGAGGTGGCGCAGATACGCAGTATTTT.

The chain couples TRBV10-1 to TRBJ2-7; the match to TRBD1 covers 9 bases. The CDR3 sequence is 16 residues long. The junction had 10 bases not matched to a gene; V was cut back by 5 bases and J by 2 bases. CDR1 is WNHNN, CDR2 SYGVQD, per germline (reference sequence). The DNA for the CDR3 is TGCGCCAGCAGTTCGGGACAGGGTGGGGGCACCTACGAGCAGTACTTC. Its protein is CASSSGQGGGTYEQYF.

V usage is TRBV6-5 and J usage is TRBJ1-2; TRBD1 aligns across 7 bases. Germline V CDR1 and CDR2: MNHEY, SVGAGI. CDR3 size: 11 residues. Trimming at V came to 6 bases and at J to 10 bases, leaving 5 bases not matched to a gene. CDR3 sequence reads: CASSLDRDYTF. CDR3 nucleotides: TGTGCCAGCAGCCTTGACAGGGACTACACCTTC.

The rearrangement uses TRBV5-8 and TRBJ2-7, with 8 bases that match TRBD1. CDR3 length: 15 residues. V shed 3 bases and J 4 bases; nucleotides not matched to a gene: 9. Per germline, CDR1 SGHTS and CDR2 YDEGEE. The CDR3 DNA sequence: TGTGCCAGCAGCTCCGACAGGGGTGGGTTTTACGAGCAGTACTTC. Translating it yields CASSSDRGGFYEQYF.

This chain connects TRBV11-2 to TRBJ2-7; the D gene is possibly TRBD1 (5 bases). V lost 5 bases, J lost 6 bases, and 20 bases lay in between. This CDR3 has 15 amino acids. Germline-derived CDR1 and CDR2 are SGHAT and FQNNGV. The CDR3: CASSPQGAGFGEQYF. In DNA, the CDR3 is TGTGCCAGCAGCCCCCAAGGTGCAGGGTTTGGCGAGCAGTACTTC. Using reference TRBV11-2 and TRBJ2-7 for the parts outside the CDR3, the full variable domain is EAGVAQSPRYKIIEKRQSVAFWCNPISGHATLYWYQQILGQGPKLLIQFQNNGVVDDSQLPKDRFSAERLKGVDSTLKIQPAKLEDSAVYLCASSPQGAGFGEQYFGPGTRLTVT.

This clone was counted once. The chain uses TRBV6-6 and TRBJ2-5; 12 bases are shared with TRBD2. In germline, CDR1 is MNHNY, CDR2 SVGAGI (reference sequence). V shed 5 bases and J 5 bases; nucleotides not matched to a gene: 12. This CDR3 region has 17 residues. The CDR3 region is CASSPPLGTSGRETQYF. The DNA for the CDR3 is TGTGCCAGCAGTCCTCCACTCGGGACTAGCGGGCGGGAGACCCAGTACTTC.

This CDR3 is CASSQDFYEQYF. CDR3 DNA sequence: TGTGCCAGCAGCCAGGACTTCTACGAGCAGTACTTC. The chain recombines TRBV14 with TRBJ2-7, with TRBD2 as a possible D gene (5 bases). Trimming removed 3 bases at V and 3 bases at J, with 6 bases between. Germline V gives CDR1 SGHDN, CDR2 FVKESK. There are 12 residues in the CDR3.

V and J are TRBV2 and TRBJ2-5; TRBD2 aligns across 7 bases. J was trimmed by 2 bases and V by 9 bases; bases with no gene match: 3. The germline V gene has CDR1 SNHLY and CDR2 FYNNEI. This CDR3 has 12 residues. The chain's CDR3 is CARGLEQETQYF. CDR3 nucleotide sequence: TGTGCCAGAGGACTAGAACAAGAGACCCAGTACTTC.

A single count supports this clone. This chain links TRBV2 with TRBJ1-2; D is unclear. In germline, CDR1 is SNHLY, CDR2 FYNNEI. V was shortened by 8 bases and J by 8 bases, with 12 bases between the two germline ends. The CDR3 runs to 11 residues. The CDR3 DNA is TGTGCCAGCGCCGGGGAGTACGGCTACACCTTC. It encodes CASAGEYGYTF.

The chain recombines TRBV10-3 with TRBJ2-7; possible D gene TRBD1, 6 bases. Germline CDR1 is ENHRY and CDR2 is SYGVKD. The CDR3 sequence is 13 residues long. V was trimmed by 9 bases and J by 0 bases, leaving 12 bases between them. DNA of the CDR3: TGTGCCATAACGAGGGGGAACTCCTACGAGCAGTACTTC. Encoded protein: CAITRGNSYEQYF.

The CDR3 region has the DNA TGTGCCAGCAGCACCGGACAGGCCGGCACCGGGGAGCTGTTTTTT. It specifies CASSTGQAGTGELFF. This chain links TRBV7-9 with TRBJ2-2, with 7 bases fitting TRBD1. The CDR3 is 15 residues long. CDR1 SEHNR and CDR2 FQNEAQ come from the germline V gene (reference sequence). J was trimmed by 4 bases and V by 5 bases; bases with no gene match: 7.

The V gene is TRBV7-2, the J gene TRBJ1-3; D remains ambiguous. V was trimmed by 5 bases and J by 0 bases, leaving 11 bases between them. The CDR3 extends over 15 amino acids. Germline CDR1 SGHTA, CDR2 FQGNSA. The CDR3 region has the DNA TGTGCCAGCAGCCCCCCGACTTCCTCTGGAAACACCATATATTTT. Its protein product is CASSPPTSSGNTIYF.

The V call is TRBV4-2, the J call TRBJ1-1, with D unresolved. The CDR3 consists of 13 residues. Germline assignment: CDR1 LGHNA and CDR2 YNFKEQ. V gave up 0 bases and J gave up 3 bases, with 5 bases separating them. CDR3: CASSQDRDTEAFF. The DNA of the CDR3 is TGTGCCAGCAGCCAAGATCGCGACACTGAAGCTTTCTTT.

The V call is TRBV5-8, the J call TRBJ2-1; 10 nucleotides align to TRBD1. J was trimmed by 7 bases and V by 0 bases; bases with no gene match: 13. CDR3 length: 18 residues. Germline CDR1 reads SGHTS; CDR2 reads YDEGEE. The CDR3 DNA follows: TGTGCCAGCAGCTTGGGCCCTCACGGGACAGGGGAGTTGAATGAGCAGTTCTTC. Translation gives CASSLGPHGTGELNEQFF. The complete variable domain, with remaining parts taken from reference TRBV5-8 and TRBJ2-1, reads EAGVTQSPTHLIKTRGQQATLRCSPISGHTSVYWYQQALGLGLQFLLWYDEGEERNRGNFPPRFSGRQFPNYSSELNVNALELEDSALYLCASSLGPHGTGELNEQFFGPGTRLTVL.